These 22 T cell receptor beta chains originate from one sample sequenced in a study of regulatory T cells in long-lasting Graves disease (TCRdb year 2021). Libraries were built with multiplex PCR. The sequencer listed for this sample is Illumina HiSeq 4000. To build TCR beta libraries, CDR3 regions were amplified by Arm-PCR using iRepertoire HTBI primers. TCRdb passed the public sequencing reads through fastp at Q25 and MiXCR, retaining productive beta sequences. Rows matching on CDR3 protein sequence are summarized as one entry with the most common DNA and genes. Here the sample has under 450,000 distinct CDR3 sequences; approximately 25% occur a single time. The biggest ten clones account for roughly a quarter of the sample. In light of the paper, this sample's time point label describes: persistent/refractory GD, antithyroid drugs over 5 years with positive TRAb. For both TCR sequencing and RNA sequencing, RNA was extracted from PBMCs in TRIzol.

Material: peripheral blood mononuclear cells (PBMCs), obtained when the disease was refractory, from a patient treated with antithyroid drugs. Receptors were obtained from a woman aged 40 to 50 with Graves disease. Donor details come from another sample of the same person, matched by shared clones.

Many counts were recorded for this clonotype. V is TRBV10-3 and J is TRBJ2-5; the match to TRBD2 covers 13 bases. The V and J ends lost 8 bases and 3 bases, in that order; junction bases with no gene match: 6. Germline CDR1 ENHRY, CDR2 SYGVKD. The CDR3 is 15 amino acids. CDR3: CAIGGGLAGKETQYF. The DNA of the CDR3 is TGTGCCATCGGTGGGGGACTAGCGGGGAAAGAGACCCAGTACTTC.

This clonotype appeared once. CDR3 DNA sequence: TGTGCCAGCCTCGCTAGTGTGAGCTACAATGAGCAGTTCTTC. Translating gives CASLASVSYNEQFF. The chain uses TRBV2 and TRBJ2-1, with D uncertain. Germline V lookup: CDR1 SNHLY, CDR2 FYNNEI. The CDR3 has 14 residues. The V end was cut by 8 bases, the J end by 3 bases, with 14 bases between.

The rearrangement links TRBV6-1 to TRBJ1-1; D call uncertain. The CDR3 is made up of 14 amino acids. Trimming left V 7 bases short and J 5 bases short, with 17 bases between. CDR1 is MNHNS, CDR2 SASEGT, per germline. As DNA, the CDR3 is TGTGCCAGCACCTTTGGGCACCTCTCAACTGAAGCTTTCTTT. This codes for CASTFGHLSTEAFF.

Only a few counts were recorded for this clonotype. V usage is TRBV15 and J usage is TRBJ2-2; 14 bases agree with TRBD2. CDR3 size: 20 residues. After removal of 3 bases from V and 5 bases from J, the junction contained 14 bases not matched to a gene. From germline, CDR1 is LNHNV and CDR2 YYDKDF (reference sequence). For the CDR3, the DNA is TGTGCCACCAGCAGGGAGGCCGTCGGACTAGCGGGAGGCGAAACCGGGGAGCTGTTTTTT. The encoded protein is CATSREAVGLAGGETGELFF.

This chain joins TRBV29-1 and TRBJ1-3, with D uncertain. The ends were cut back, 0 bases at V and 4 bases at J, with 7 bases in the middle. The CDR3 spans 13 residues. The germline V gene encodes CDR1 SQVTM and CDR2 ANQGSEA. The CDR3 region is CSVEETGGNTIYF. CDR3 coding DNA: TGCAGCGTTGAAGAGACGGGGGGAAACACCATATATTTT.

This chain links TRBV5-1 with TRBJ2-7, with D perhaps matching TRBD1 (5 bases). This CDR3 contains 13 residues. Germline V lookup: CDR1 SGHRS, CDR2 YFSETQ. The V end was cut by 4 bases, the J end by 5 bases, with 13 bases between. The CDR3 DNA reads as TGCGCCAGCAGCCCCCCAGGGCGAGACGAGCAGTACTTC. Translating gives CASSPPGRDEQYF. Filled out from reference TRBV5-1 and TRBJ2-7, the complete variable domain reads KAGVTQTPRYLIKTRGQQVTLSCSPISGHRSVSWYQQTPGQGLQFLFEYFSETQRNKGNFPGRFSGRQFSNSRSEMNVSTLELGDSALYLCASSPPGRDEQYFGPGTRLTVT.

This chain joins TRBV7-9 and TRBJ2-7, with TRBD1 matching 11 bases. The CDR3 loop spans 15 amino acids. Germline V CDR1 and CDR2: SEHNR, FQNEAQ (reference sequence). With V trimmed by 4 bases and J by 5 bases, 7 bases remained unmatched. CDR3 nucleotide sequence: TGTGCCAGCAGCTCAGGAGGACAGGGGGCCGACGAGCAGTACTTC. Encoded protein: CASSSGGQGADEQYF.

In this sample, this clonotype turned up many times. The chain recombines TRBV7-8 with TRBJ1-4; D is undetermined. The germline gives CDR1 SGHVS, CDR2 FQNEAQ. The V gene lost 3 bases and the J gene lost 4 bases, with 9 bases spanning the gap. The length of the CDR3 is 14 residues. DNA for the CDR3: TGTGCCAGCAGCTTGGGAGGGCTTAATGAAAAACTGTTTTTT. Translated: CASSLGGLNEKLFF.

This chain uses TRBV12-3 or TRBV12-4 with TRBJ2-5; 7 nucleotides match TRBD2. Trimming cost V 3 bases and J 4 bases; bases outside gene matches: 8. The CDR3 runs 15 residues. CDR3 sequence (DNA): TGTGCCAGCAGTTTCTTGGCGGGAGCCCGAGAGACCCAGTACTTC. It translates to CASSFLAGARETQYF.

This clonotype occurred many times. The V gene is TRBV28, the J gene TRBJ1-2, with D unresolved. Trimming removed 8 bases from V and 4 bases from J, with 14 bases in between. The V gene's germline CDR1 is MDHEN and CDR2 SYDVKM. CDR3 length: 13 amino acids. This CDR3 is CASASQGSYGYTF. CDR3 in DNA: TGTGCCAGCGCATCTCAAGGGTCCTATGGCTACACCTTC.

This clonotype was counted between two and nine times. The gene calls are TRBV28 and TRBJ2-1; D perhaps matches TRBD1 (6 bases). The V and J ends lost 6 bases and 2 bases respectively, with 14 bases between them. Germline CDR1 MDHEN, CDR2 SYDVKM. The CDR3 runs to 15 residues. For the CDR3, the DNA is TGTGCCAGCAGCCGACCCGGGACAACCTACAATGAGCAGTTCTTC. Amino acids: CASSRPGTTYNEQFF.

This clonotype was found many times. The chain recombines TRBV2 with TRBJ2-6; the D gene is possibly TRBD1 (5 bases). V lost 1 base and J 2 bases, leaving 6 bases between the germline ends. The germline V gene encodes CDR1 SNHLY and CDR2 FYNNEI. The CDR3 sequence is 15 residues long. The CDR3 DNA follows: TGTGCCAGCAGTGAAGAAGGGGCTGGGGCCAACGTCCTGACTTTC. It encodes CASSEEGAGANVLTF. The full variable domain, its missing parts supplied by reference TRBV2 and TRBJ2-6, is EPEVTQTPSHQVTQMGQEVILRCVPISNHLYFYWYRQILGQKVEFLVSFYNNEISEKSEIFDDQFSVERPDGSNFTLKIRSTKLEDSAMYFCASSEEGAGANVLTFGAGSRLTVL.

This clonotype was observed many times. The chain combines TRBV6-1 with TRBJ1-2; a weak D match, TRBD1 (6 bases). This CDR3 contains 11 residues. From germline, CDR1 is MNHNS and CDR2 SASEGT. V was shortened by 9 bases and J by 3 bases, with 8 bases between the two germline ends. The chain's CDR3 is CASAGDYGYTF. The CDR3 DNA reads TGTGCCAGTGCAGGGGACTATGGCTACACCTTC.

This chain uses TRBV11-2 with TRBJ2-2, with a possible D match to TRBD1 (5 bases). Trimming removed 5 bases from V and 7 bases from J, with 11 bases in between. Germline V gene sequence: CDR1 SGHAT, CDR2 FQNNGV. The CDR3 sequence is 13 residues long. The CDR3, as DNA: TGTGCCAGCAGCCCGGACATTTTCGGGGAGCTGTTTTTT. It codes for CASSPDIFGELFF.

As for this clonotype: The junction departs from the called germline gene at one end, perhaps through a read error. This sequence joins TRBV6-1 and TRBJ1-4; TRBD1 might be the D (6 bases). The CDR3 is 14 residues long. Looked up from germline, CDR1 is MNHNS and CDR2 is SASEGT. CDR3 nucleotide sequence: TGTGCCAGCAGGCTTCAGGGGAAGGATGAAAAACCGTTTTTT. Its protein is CASRLQGKDEKPFF.

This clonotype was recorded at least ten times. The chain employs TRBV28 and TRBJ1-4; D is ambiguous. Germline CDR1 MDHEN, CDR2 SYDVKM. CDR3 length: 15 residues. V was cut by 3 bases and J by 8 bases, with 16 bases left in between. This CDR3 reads CASSLVYVQNEKLFF. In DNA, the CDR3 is TGTGCCAGCAGTTTGGTCTACGTTCAGAACGAAAAACTGTTTTTT.

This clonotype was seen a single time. The CDR3 nucleotides read TGCAGTGCTCCTAGCGGGGGAAGGAATCAGCCCCAGCATTTT. It yields the protein CSAPSGGRNQPQHF. The J gene is TRBJ1-5, the V gene TRBV20-1; possibly TRBD1 for D (5 bases). Trimming took 5 bases from V and 4 from J, leaving 15 bases between them. The CDR3 covers 14 residues. Per the germline V gene, CDR1 is DFQATT and CDR2 is SNEGSKA (reference sequence).

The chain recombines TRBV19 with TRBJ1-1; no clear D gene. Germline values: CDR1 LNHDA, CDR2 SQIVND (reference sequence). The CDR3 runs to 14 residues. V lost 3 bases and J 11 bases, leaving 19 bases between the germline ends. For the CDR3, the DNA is TGTGCCAGTAGTATTGATTATTGCGGCCTTTCGGCTTTCTTT. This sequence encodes CASSIDYCGLSAFF. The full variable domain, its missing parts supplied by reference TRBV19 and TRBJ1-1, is DGGITQSPKYLFRKEGQNVTLSCEQNLNHDAMYWYRQDPGQGLRLIYYSQIVNDFQKGDIAEGYSVSREKKESFPLTVTSAQKNPTAFYLCASSIDYCGLSAFFGQGTRLTVV.

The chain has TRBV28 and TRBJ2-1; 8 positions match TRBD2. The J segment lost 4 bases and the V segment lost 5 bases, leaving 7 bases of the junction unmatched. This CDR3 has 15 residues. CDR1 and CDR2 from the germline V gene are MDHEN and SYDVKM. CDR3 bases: TGTGCCAGCAGTCCCAGACTAGCGCAATACAATGAGCAGTTCTTC. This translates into CASSPRLAQYNEQFF.

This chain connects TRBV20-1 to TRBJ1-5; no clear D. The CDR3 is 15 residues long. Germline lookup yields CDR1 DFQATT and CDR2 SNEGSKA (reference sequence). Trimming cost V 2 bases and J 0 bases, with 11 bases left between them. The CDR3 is CSARIKNYSNQPQHF. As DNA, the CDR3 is TGCAGTGCTAGAATCAAGAACTATAGCAATCAGCCCCAGCATTTT.

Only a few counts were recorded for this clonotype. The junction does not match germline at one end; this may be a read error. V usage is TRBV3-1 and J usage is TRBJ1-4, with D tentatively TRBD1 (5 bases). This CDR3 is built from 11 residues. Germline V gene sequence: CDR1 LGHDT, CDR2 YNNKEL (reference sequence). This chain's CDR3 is CAGSRGEKLFF. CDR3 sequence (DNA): TGTGCCGGCAGCCGGGGGGAAAAACTGTTTTTT.

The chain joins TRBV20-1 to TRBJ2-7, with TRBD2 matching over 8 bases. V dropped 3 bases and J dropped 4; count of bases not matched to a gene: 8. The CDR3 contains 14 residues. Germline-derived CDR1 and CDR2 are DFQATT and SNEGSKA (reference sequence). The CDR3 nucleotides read TGCAGTGCTAGTAGGGGACTAGGGGGATACGAGCAGTACTTC. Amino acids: CSASRGLGGYEQYF.